These T cell receptor beta chains were read from a single sample in a study of cytomegalovirus exposure and HLA in healthy donors. The assay was immunoSEQ multiplex PCR, and TCRdb's table has in-frame clones only and misses some. The sample yields approximately 79,000 clones, over 70% seen once. The specimen was PBMCs. Every receptor here comes from a man in his forties or fifties in good health and CMV-seropositive. CDR3s include the opening cysteine and the closing phenylalanine or tryptophan. Each record gives: D gene, CDR3 length, V gene, J gene, CDR3 DNA, CDR3 protein. The D gene is left open where the match is weak.

.	15	TRBV30	TRBJ2-3	TGTGCCTGGAGTGTCGGGGGTAGTGGCACAGATACGCAGTATTTT	CAWSVGGSGTDTQYF
TRBD1	15	TRBV7-2	TRBJ1-5	TGTGCCAGCAGCTTAGCGACAGGGGGCTTTCAGCCCCAGCATTTT	CASSLATGGFQPQHF
TRBD1	16	TRBV15	TRBJ2-6	TGTGCCACCAGCAGCGAGGGGGCGGCTGGGGCCAACGTCCTGACTTTC	CATSSEGAAGANVLTF
TRBD2	16	TRBV9	TRBJ2-2	TGTGCCAGCAGCGTAGCCGGGGGGTACTACACCGGGGAGCTGTTTTTT	CASSVAGGYYTGELFF
TRBD2	16	TRBV27	TRBJ2-5	TGTGCCAGCAGTTCCCCCCGGACTAGCGGGGGAGAGACCCAGTACTTC	CASSSPRTSGGETQYF
TRBD2	12	TRBV2	TRBJ2-1	TGTGCCAGCAACGAGGGCCAGCGGGGGGGTTTCTTC	CASNEGQRGGFF
.	15	TRBV5-5	TRBJ1-5	TGTGCCAGCAGCTTGGCCGGGGGTAGCAATCAGCCCCAGCATTTT	CASSLAGGSNQPQHF
TRBD1	15	TRBV6-1	TRBJ1-6	TGTGCCAGCAGGGGCGGACAGGGGCGGTATTCACCCCTCCACTTT	CASRGGQGRYSPLHF
TRBD1	15	TRBV7-2	TRBJ2-2	TGTGCCAGCAGTTCAGGACAGGGAGGCACCGGGGAGCTGTTTTTT	CASSSGQGGTGELFF
.	15	TRBV5-6	TRBJ1-3	TGTGCCAGCAGCCCAGCGGGACCGGCGGGAAACACCATATATTTT	CASSPAGPAGNTIYF
TRBD1	14	TRBV6-5	TRBJ1-1	TGTGCCAGCAGGGACGACAGGGGTAAAACTGAAGCTTTCTTT	CASRDDRGKTEAFF
.	17	TRBV4-3	TRBJ2-6	TGCGCCAGCAGCCGCGGGAATACAATACCTGGGGCCAACGTCCTGACTTTC	CASSRGNTIPGANVLTF
TRBD1	15	TRBV4-3	TRBJ1-4	TGCGCCAGCAGCCAAGATCACAGGGGGAACGAAAAACTGTTTTTT	CASSQDHRGNEKLFF